This TCR beta chain comes out of a study of shared clonotypes between healthy human individuals. To note about this clone: Its specificity is unknown.

Terminally differentiated effector memory CD45RA+ cells were left out of the naive CD8 fraction, which was CD45RO-negative and positively selected for CCR7. Recent acute infections and vaccinations were absent in the healthy HIV-negative adult donors. Only Caucasian adults living in Nashville, Tennessee made up the donor group. Germline values: CDR1 MNHNS, CDR2 SASEGT. V was clipped by 6 bases and J by 7 bases; unmatched bases: 7. This CDR3 spans 15 amino acids. Overall study results and limits: What naive subsets generally showed was a larger estimated richness than memory subsets showed.

The data were produced by immunoSEQ multiplex PCR, yet TCRdb's version contains in-frame clones alone and is incomplete. The table shows some 2 million clones, with over 85% occurring only once. This TCR derives from a man between 18 and 29 years old in good health. Sequenced material: naive CD8+ T cells sorted from blood. The rearrangement joins TRBV6-1 to TRBJ2-1; TRBD2 agrees at 12 bases. The CDR3 protein is CASRTLLAGGNEQFF. The CDR3 DNA sequence: TGTGCCAGCAGGACCTTACTAGCGGGAGGTAATGAGCAGTTCTTC.